This T cell receptor beta chain was identified in a study of blood T cells in healthy people across ages. Using a J-beta primer mix together with a sample-barcoded 5' primer, a second PCR was run for roughly 6 to 12 cycles. TCRdb reprocessed the 5' RACE reads via MiXCR and lists one record per CDR3 protein. Of some 900,000 distinct CDR3 sequences in the sample, more than 25% were seen once. As for this clonotype: A read error may produce the germline difference seen at one junction end.

This CDR3 region has 15 residues. J is TRBJ2-3 and V is TRBV12-3 or TRBV12-4; TRBD1 agrees at 7 bases. Sequences were obtained from blood. This clonotype originated in an elderly woman in good health. CDR3 DNA: TGTGCCAGCAGGCGAACAGGGGTCGGCGCAGATGCGCAGTATTTT. Translated, it gives CASRRTGVGADAQYF.